This T cell receptor beta chain emerged from a study of blood T cell repertoires in COVID-19. Study-level background: There were acute and convalescent COVID-19 samples, and they came from the United States, Italy and Spain. PBMCs, B-cell-depleted T cells, or T cells were the source of the cDNA or gDNA that made up the material.

The germline gives CDR1 SGHTA, CDR2 FQGNSA. This CDR3 contains 14 residues. V trimming: 8 bases; J trimming: 2 bases; junction bases outside the gene matches: 8. As processed by the authors: Amplification from reference gene primers served as the basis for estimated nucleated cell counts. Here immunoSEQ multiplex PCR was the method, and the copy in TCRdb shows in-frame clones only, minus some. V, J and clone size are taken as reported in that table, and D and trimming were inferred from the DNA itself. The sample has under 250,000 clones, around 83% seen once; the top ten hold less than 3.5%. Source material: peripheral blood. This rearrangement joins TRBV7-2 to TRBJ1-2; 7 nucleotides line up with TRBD1. The TCR sequence derives from a woman aged 18-35 years with acute or convalescent COVID-19. The CDR3 loop reads CASGKGQTNYGYTF. The DNA for the CDR3 is TGTGCCAGCGGGAAGGGACAGACCAACTATGGCTACACCTTC.